The present T cell receptor (beta chain) was sequenced within a study of blood T cell repertoires in COVID-19. Study context: Sources were T cells, B-cell-depleted T cells, or PBMCs; the material itself was cDNA or gDNA.

Unmatched junction bases numbered 2, after V lost 4 bases and J lost 3 bases. Per the germline V gene, CDR1 is SNHLY and CDR2 is FYNNEI. The CDR3 is 16 amino acids. Measured with immunoSEQ multiplex PCR; TCRdb has only the in-frame clones, and not every one. The repertoire holds approximately 140,000 clones, with roughly 90% as singletons. Sequencing was carried out using peripheral blood. This chain uses TRBV2 with TRBJ2-6; 11 bases match TRBD1. The clonotype originates from a human donor in a cohort sampled during active COVID-19. Written as DNA, the CDR3 is TGTGCCAGCAGTGGGACAGGGGGCCGTGGGGCCAACGTCCTGACTTTC. Its protein is CASSGTGGRGANVLTF.